This passage covers 22 T cell receptor beta chains from one sample sequenced in a study of CD8+CD57+ T cells in acquired aplastic anemia. Patients chosen for sequencing had CD8+CD57+ cells that had expanded, as shown by flow cytometry. Both TCR beta VDJ combination and CDR3 sequence profiling were carried out. Genomic DNA was the template for this profiling. From the reads, TCRdb called clonotypes with MiXCR, one entry per CDR3 protein. Seen here are under 250,000 distinct CDR3 sequences, 47% observed once, and the top ten hold 7% to 9.5%. The sequenced sample was sorted CD4+, CD8+, or CD8+CD57+ T cells (not recorded which) from PBMCs. The receptors here all came from a human donor with aplastic anemia.

CDR3 residues: CASSDPGQGHRFTF. The CDR3 nucleotides read TGTGCCAGCAGTGATCCGGGACAGGGTCATCGGTTCACCTTC. The V and J genes are TRBV25-1 and TRBJ1-2, with 9 bases that match TRBD1. This CDR3 has 14 amino acids. With V trimmed by 3 bases and J by 13 bases, 12 bases remained unmatched. Germline loops: CDR1 MGHDK, CDR2 SYGVNS.

This clonotype was found many times. The rearrangement joins TRBV10-1 to TRBJ2-7; TRBD1 is a possible D gene (5 bases). V was cut by 6 bases and J by 5 bases, with 8 bases left in between. CDR1 WNHNN and CDR2 SYGVQD come from the germline V gene (reference sequence). The CDR3 is 11 residues long. The CDR3 sequence: CASSEGDEQYF. In nucleotides, the CDR3 is TGCGCCAGCAGCGAAGGGGACGAGCAGTACTTC.

This clonotype has a count of ten or more. The chain is built from TRBV29-1 and TRBJ2-7; D call uncertain. V was shortened by 0 bases and J by 4 bases, with 7 bases between the two germline ends. This CDR3 has 12 residues. Germline CDR1 and CDR2: SQVTM and ANQGSEA. The CDR3: CSVEDPDYEQYF. The CDR3 nucleotides are TGCAGCGTTGAAGATCCCGATTACGAGCAGTACTTC.

This clonotype was seen a handful of times. This chain links TRBV7-2 with TRBJ2-5; the D is unclear. From germline, CDR1 is SGHTA and CDR2 FQGNSA. The CDR3 length is 15 residues. V was shortened by 5 bases and J by 4 bases, with 17 bases between the two germline ends. The CDR3 nucleotides are TGTGCCAGCAGCCTAGGCGGCAGCGTGGGAGAGACCCAGTACTTC. Translated, it gives CASSLGGSVGETQYF.

There are many counts of this clonotype. The gene calls are TRBV4-1 and TRBJ2-3; D not resolved. The CDR3 covers 15 residues. The germline CDR1 and CDR2 sequences are MGHRA and YSYEKL. Trimming took off 0 bases at V and 1 base at J, with 8 bases between the two ends. CDR3 sequence: CASSQDKRGTDTQYF. In DNA form, the CDR3 reads TGCGCCAGCAGCCAAGATAAGCGTGGCACAGATACGCAGTATTTT.

This clonotype occurred a few times. V and J are TRBV13 and TRBJ1-1; 8 positions match TRBD1. V lost 5 bases and J lost 4; bases outside the gene matches: 6. Per germline, CDR1 PRHDT and CDR2 FYEKMQ (reference sequence). The CDR3 runs 14 residues. Here the CDR3 DNA reads TGTGCCAGCAGCCCTCTGGACAGGGCCACTGAAGCTTTCTTT. Its protein is CASSPLDRATEAFF.

Concerning this clonotype itself: The junction differs from germline at one of its ends, possibly a read error. The chain joins TRBV2 to TRBJ1-6; maybe TRBD1 (5 bases). Germline CDR1 reads SNHLY; CDR2 reads FYNNEI. The CDR3 spans 12 residues. CDR3 sequence: CASLGEGSPHHF. Here the CDR3 DNA reads TGTGCCAGCCTGGGGGAGGGATCACCCCACCACTTT. Using reference TRBV2 and TRBJ1-6 for the parts outside the CDR3, the full variable domain is EPEVTQTPSHQVTQMGQEVILRCVPISNHLYFYWYRQILGQKVEFLVSFYNNEISEKSEIFDDQFSVERPDGSNFTLKIRSTKLEDSAMYFCASLGEGSPHHFGNGTRLTVT.

This clonotype came up a few times. Written as DNA, the CDR3 is TGTGCCAGCAGTTTAGGACAAAGTGGTCCCTACGAGCAGTACTTC. Amino acids: CASSLGQSGPYEQYF. The V call is TRBV27, the J call TRBJ2-7, with a weak D call TRBD1 (5 bases). The CDR3 loop spans 15 amino acids. Germline V lookup: CDR1 MNHEY, CDR2 SMNVEV (reference sequence). V shed 2 bases and J shed 2 bases, with 13 bases lying between them.

The CDR3 region is CATSRGQAPGNTIYF. Here the CDR3 DNA reads TGTGCCACCAGCAGGGGACAGGCGCCTGGAAACACCATATATTTT. V is TRBV15 and J is TRBJ1-3, with 8 bases matching TRBD1. Unmatched junction bases numbered 3, after V lost 3 bases and J lost 2 bases. Germline V gives CDR1 LNHNV, CDR2 YYDKDF (reference sequence). This CDR3 is built from 15 residues.

This chain links TRBV20-1 with TRBJ2-6; no clear D gene. CDR1 is DFQATT and CDR2 is SNEGSKA in the germline V gene (reference sequence). Trimming stripped 6 bases from V and 4 bases from J, with 13 bases between. The CDR3 length is 14 residues. CDR3 protein: CSASLGWGANVLTF. The DNA for the CDR3 is TGCAGTGCCTCGCTAGGGTGGGGGGCCAACGTCCTGACTTTC.

This clonotype was detected ten times or more. This chain connects TRBV7-6 to TRBJ1-1, with 7 bases identical to TRBD1. V lost 2 bases to trimming and J lost 4 bases; unmatched junction nucleotides: 4. Germline assignment: CDR1 SGHVS and CDR2 FNYEAQ. The CDR3 totals 14 residues. The CDR3 sequence: CASSLTGEGTEAFF. CDR3 DNA sequence: TGTGCCAGCAGCTTAACAGGGGAAGGCACTGAAGCTTTCTTT. The whole variable domain, filled in from reference TRBV7-6 and TRBJ1-1, reads GAGVSQSPRYKVTKRGQDVALRCDPISGHVSLYWYRQALGQGPEFLTYFNYEAQQDKSGLPNDRFSAERPEGSISTLTIQRTEQRDSAMYRCASSLTGEGTEAFFGQGTRLTVV.

This clonotype appeared a few times. This chain joins TRBV27 and TRBJ1-1, with unresolved D. CDR1 is MNHEY, CDR2 SMNVEV, per germline (reference sequence). V lost 11 bases, J lost 4 bases, and 8 bases lay in between. The CDR3 length is 10 residues. CDR3 coding DNA: TGTGCCGCTGTAGGCACTGAAGCTTTCTTT. Translating it yields CAAVGTEAFF.

The chain links TRBV25-1 to TRBJ2-6; 7 positions match TRBD1. There are 15 residues in the CDR3. J was trimmed by 2 bases and V by 6 bases; bases with no gene match: 4. Germline values: CDR1 MGHDK, CDR2 SYGVNS. CDR3 loop: CASSLGGAGANVLTF. DNA for the CDR3: TGTGCCAGCAGCTTAGGGGGCGCTGGGGCCAACGTCCTGACTTTC.

This clonotype was counted a few times. J is TRBJ2-7 and V is TRBV3-1; D is unresolved. V was trimmed by 0 bases and J by 3 bases, leaving 12 bases between them. The length of the CDR3 is 15 residues. Germline V gene data show CDR1 as LGHDT and CDR2 as YNNKEL (reference sequence). The CDR3 is CASSQDLSPVYEQYF. As DNA, the CDR3 is TGTGCCAGCAGCCAAGATTTATCCCCGGTCTACGAGCAGTACTTC.

The chain couples TRBV9 to TRBJ2-7, with 10 bases lining up with TRBD2. The CDR3 consists of 15 residues. Germline V gene lookup returns CDR1 SGDLS and CDR2 YYNGEE. V lost 4 bases to trimming and J lost 3 bases; unmatched junction nucleotides: 7. CDR3 nucleotides: TGTGCCAGCAGCCCAGCGACTAGCGGGTACTACGAGCAGTACTTC. It yields the protein CASSPATSGYYEQYF.

The chain links TRBV7-2 to TRBJ2-1; D is ambiguous. From germline, CDR1 is SGHTA and CDR2 FQGNSA. This CDR3 has 17 residues. V was cut by 5 bases and J by 0 bases, with 17 bases left in between. The CDR3 nucleotides are TGTGCCAGCAGCCATGCCCATGCCATCGGCTCCTACAATGAGCAGTTCTTC. It yields the protein CASSHAHAIGSYNEQFF.

The rearrangement uses TRBV12-3 or TRBV12-4 and TRBJ2-1; 10 bases match TRBD2. V trimming: 7 bases; J trimming: 6 bases; junction bases outside the gene matches: 9. The CDR3 spans 15 residues. For the CDR3, the DNA is TGTGCCAGCAAATTTTCTAGCGGGGGACTCAATGAGCAGTTCTTC. Amino acid sequence: CASKFSSGGLNEQFF.

At least ten counts were recorded for this clonotype. This sequence joins TRBV20-1 and TRBJ1-5; 9 bases map to TRBD1. V shed 0 bases, J shed 4 bases, and the junction held 10 bases outside the gene matches. The CDR3 contains 17 residues. CDR1 and CDR2 (germline): DFQATT, SNEGSKA (reference sequence). The CDR3 DNA reads TGCAGTGCTAGAGATAGGGCGGGACAGGGTCTAAATCAGCCCCAGCATTTT. It translates to CSARDRAGQGLNQPQHF.

The rearrangement joins TRBV9 to TRBJ1-5; 11 nucleotides line up with TRBD1. The CDR3 loop spans 14 amino acids. J was trimmed by 9 bases and V by 3 bases; bases with no gene match: 5. The germline CDR1 and CDR2 sequences are SGDLS and YYNGEE. The CDR3 reads CASSDGTGGRPQHF. CDR3 bases: TGTGCCAGCAGCGACGGGACAGGGGGAAGGCCCCAGCATTTT.

J is TRBJ2-3 and V is TRBV29-1; TRBD2 might be the D (5 bases). Trimming shortened V by 3 bases and J by 4 bases, and 8 bases separated the two germline ends. CDR3 length equals 12 residues. Germline V gene data show CDR1 as SQVTM and CDR2 as ANQGSEA. The CDR3 sequence is CSVDGEPDTQYF. The CDR3 DNA is TGCAGCGTTGACGGGGAGCCAGATACGCAGTATTTT.

The V call is TRBV15, the J call TRBJ2-5; 11 positions agree with TRBD2. With 3 bases clipped from V and 1 base from J, the junction kept 4 bases outside the gene matches. Per germline, CDR1 LNHNV and CDR2 YYDKDF (reference sequence). This CDR3 contains 16 residues. As DNA, the CDR3 is TGTGCCACCAGCAGCGAGGGGACTAGCGGCCAAGAGACCCAGTACTTC. It is translated as CATSSEGTSGQETQYF.

This clonotype was counted at least ten times. V is TRBV4-3 and J is TRBJ2-7; D gene unclear. The germline V gene encodes CDR1 LGHNA and CDR2 YSLEER. V shed 0 bases and J shed 3 bases, with 12 bases lying between them. The CDR3 consists of 15 residues. The CDR3 protein is CASSQEAGRYYEQYF. In nucleotides, the CDR3 is TGCGCCAGCAGCCAAGAAGCCGGCCGCTACTACGAGCAGTACTTC.